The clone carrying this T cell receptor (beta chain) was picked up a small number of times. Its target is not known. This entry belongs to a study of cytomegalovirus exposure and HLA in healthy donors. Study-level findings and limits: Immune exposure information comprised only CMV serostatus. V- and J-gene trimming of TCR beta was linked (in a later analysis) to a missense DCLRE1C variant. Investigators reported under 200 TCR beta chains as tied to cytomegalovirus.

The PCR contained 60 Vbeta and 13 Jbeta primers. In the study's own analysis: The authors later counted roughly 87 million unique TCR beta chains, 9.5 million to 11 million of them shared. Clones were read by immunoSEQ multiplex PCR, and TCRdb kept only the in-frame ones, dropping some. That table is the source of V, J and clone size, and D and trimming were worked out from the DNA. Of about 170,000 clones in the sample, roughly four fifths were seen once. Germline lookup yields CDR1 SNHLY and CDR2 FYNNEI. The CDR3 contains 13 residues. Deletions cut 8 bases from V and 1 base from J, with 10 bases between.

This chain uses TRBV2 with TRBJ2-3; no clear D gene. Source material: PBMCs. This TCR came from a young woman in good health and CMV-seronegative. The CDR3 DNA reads TGTGCCAGCGGCCCCGGAGGCACAGATACGCAGTATTTT. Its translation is CASGPGGTDTQYF.